These T cell receptor beta chains were read from a single sample in a study of T cells in Graves' hyperthyroidism and ophthalmopathy. Using its own MiXCR run on the multiplex PCR reads, TCRdb lists one record per CDR3 protein. The sample includes about 380,000 distinct CDR3 sequences, 13% to 15% of them seen just once. Material: blood. These receptors all stem from a woman in her twenties or thirties with Graves' ophthalmopathy. Both conserved end residues are part of each CDR3. Each record gives: V gene, clone size, J gene, D gene, CDR3 DNA, CDR3 protein. D genes are given only for firm matches. Size is omitted from some rows. Given values are once, few, many or a class for expanded clones.

TRBV19,many,TRBJ2-1,NA,TGTGCCAGTAGCACCCTAGTCGAGTCCGATGAGCAGTTCTTC,CASSTLVESDEQFF
TRBV2,many,TRBJ2-2,NA,TGTGCCAGCGCTTCGCGGGGGAACACCGGGGAGCTGTTTTTT,CASASRGNTGELFF
TRBV2,many,TRBJ1-5,NA,TGTGCCAGCGGTAGACGGTCGGTGGGGAATCAGCCCCAGCATTTT,CASGRRSVGNQPQHF
TRBV10-3,NA,TRBJ1-1,TRBD1,TGTGCCATCAGTGAGGGGGGACAGGGGGCCACTGAAGCTTTCTTT,CAISEGGQGATEAFF
TRBV24-1,NA,TRBJ2-1,TRBD2,TGTGCCACCAGCCTTAGCGGGGGACTTTACAATGAGCAGTTCTTC,CATSLSGGLYNEQFF
TRBV7-8,many,TRBJ2-1,TRBD2,TGTGCCAGCAGCTTAGCTAGGACTAGCGCCTACAATGAGCAGTTCTTC,CASSLARTSAYNEQFF
TRBV28,many,TRBJ2-7,NA,TGTGCCAGCAGTTTGGCCTCTTCCCAGGGATACTACGAGCAGTACTTC,CASSLASSQGYYEQYF
TRBV19,NA,TRBJ1-4,TRBD1,TGTGCCAGTAGTCCTCGACAGGGACTGGGCGCAACTAATGAAAAACTGTTTTTT,CASSPRQGLGATNEKLFF
TRBV28,many,TRBJ1-4,NA,TGTGCCAGCAGTTTAGTTAAAACTAATGAAAAACTGTTTTTT,CASSLVKTNEKLFF
TRBV13,few,TRBJ2-7,NA,TGTGCCGGCGACTCCGGGACGAGCTCCTACGAGCAGTACTTC,CAGDSGTSSYEQYF
TRBV20-1,many,TRBJ2-7,NA,TGCAGTGCAGCCTCTACGGGCGAGCAGTACTTC,CSAASTGEQYF
TRBV10-2,NA,TRBJ1-5,NA,TGCGCCAGCAGTGAATGGGACCGAAATCAGCCCCAGCATTTT,CASSEWDRNQPQHF
TRBV3-1,many,TRBJ1-2,NA,TGTGCCAGCAGCCAAGGGCCCCGTAAGGGCTATGGCTACACCTTC,CASSQGPRKGYGYTF
TRBV20-1,many,TRBJ2-3,NA,TGCAGTGCTAACGAAGGGGGAAGTAGCCCAGATACGCAGTATTTT,CSANEGGSSPDTQYF
TRBV11-3,many,TRBJ2-3,TRBD2,TGTGCCAGCAGCTCGATGAGGACTAGCGGGGGTATCAATACGCAGTATTTT,CASSSMRTSGGINTQYF
TRBV20-1,NA,TRBJ1-2,TRBD1,TGCAGTGCTAGAACAGGGGGTGGCTACACCTTC,CSARTGGGYTF
TRBV7-2,many,TRBJ2-2,NA,TGTGCCAGCAGCCAATCGGGACTCTCGAACACCGGGGAGCTGTTTTTT,CASSQSGLSNTGELFF
TRBV5-1,many,TRBJ1-1,NA,TGCGCCAGCAGCTTGGAACCCCTCGGCCTGAACACTGAAGCTTTCTTT,CASSLEPLGLNTEAFF
TRBV29-1,NA,TRBJ2-3,NA,TGCAGCGGCATCCCGGGACAAAGCACAGATACGCAGTATTTT,CSGIPGQSTDTQYF
TRBV19,NA,TRBJ1-2,TRBD1,TGTGCCAGTAGTATGGGACAGAGAACTCCGCTGCGAGGCTACACCTTC,CASSMGQRTPLRGYTF
TRBV20-1,many,TRBJ2-1,NA,TGCAGTGCTAGAGATACCGCCCATGGCTACAATGAGCAGTTCTTC,CSARDTAHGYNEQFF
TRBV11-2,many,TRBJ1-4,NA,TGTGCCAGCAGCTCAGCATATTCAACTAATGAAAAACTGTTTTTT,CASSSAYSTNEKLFF
TRBV7-9,many,TRBJ1-2,NA,TGTGCCAGCAGCCCCGGTTCGTACCGGGCCTATAACTGCACCTTC,CASSPGSYRAYNCTF
TRBV5-6,many,TRBJ2-1,NA,TGTGCCAGCAGCTTGGCATTGGGGCAGCTACTAGAAGGACGCTACAATGAGCAGTTCTTC,CASSLALGQLLEGRYNEQFF
TRBV19,many,TRBJ1-5,TRBD1,TGTGCCAGCAAAGACAGGGCAGTTCAGCCCCAGCATTTT,CASKDRAVQPQHF
TRBV4-2,NA,TRBJ2-6,TRBD1,TGTGCCAGCAGCCGGACAGGAGTATTCTCTGGGGCCAACGTCCTGACTTTC,CASSRTGVFSGANVLTF
TRBV28,many,TRBJ1-5,NA,TGTGCCAGCAGTTTATTAGTTATGGGGGGCCATGGCAATCAGCCCCAGCATTTT,CASSLLVMGGHGNQPQHF
TRBV28,few,TRBJ1-5,TRBD1,TGTGCCAGCAGTCCTCCCCGACAGGGTTGGGGTCAGCCCCAGCATTTT,CASSPPRQGWGQPQHF
TRBV6-1,few,TRBJ2-2,NA,TGTGCCAGCAGCCGAAGCCAGACAGATCCGAACACCGGGGAGCTGTTTTTT,CASSRSQTDPNTGELFF
TRBV7-9,few,TRBJ1-4,NA,TGTGCCAGCAGCAAATCGGAGTCGTTACTGTTTTTT,CASSKSESLLFF
TRBV6-1,many,TRBJ1-1,NA,TGTGCCAGCAGTGAGTACCGGGACCCCAGGGGGAACACTGAAGCTTTCTTT,CASSEYRDPRGNTEAFF
TRBV11-2,many,TRBJ2-1,TRBD2,TGTGCCAGCAGCCCACTAGCGGGCTACAATGAGCAGTTCTTC,CASSPLAGYNEQFF
TRBV6-4,many,TRBJ1-5,NA,TGTGCCAGCAGTGAGGGGGGGGCCGGTCAGCCCCAGCATTTT,CASSEGGAGQPQHF
TRBV28,NA,TRBJ2-3,TRBD2,TGTGCCAGCAGTTCCCTAGCGGGGGGGCTAGCAGATACGCAGTATTTT,CASSSLAGGLADTQYF
TRBV27,few,TRBJ2-5,TRBD2,TGTGCCAGCAGGGGGGGGGGTTTCGCGGAGACCCAGTACTTC,CASRGGGFAETQYF
TRBV28,few,TRBJ1-3,NA,TGTGCCAGCAGTTCCCACAGGGTGAGGAGAAACACCATATATTTT,CASSSHRVRRNTIYF
TRBV6-2/TRBV6-3,many,TRBJ2-7,NA,TGTGCCAGCAGTACCCCCTTCTACGAGCAGTACTTC,CASSTPFYEQYF
TRBV9,NA,TRBJ1-3,NA,TGTGCCAGCAGCGTAAGCGGAGACTCTGGAAACACCATATATTTT,CASSVSGDSGNTIYF
TRBV24-1,many,TRBJ1-1,NA,TGTGCCACCAGTGATTCAGGAGGCGGGGTGAACACTGAAGCTTTCTTT,CATSDSGGGVNTEAFF
TRBV3-1,many,TRBJ2-7,NA,TGTGCCAGCAGCCAAGATGGGAAACCGTACGAGCAGTACTTC,CASSQDGKPYEQYF
TRBV4-2,NA,TRBJ2-7,NA,TGTGCCAGCAGCCAAGAAGCCCAGGGGCCCTACGAGCAGTACTTC,CASSQEAQGPYEQYF
TRBV3-1,many,TRBJ2-7,TRBD2,TGTGCCAGCAGCCAAGCGGAGCGGGGGGCGGAACAGTACTTC,CASSQAERGAEQYF